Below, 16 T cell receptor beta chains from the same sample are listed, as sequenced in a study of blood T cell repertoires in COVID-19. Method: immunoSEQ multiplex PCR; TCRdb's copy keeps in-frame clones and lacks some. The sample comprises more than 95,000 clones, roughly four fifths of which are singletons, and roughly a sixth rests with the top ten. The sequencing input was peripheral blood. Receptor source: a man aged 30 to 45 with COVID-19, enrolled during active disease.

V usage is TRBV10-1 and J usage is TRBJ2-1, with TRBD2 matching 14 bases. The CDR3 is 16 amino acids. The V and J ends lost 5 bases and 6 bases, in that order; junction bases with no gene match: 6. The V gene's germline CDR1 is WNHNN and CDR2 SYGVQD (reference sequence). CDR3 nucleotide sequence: TGCGCCAGCAGTCCGAGACTAGCGGGAGGGCGCAATGAGCAGTTCTTC. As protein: CASSPRLAGGRNEQFF.

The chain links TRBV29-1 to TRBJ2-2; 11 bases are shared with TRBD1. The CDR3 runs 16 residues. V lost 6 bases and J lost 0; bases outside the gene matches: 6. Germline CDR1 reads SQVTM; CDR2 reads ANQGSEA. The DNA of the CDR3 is TGCAGCGTCCGAGAGGGACAGGGGGCGAACACCGGGGAGCTGTTTTTT. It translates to CSVREGQGANTGELFF.

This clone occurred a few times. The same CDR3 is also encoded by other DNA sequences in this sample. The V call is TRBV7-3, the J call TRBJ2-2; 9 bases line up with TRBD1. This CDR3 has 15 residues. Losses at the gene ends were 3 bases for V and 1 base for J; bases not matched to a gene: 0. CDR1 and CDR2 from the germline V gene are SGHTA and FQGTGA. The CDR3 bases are TGTGCCAGCAGCTTGGACAGGGGGAACACCGGGGAGCTGTTTTTT. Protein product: CASSLDRGNTGELFF.

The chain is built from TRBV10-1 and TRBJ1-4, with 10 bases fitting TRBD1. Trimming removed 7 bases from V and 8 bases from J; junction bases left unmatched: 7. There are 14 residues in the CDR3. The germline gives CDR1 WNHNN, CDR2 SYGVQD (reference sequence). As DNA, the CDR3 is TGCGCCAGCACGAGGGGACAGGGGTGGGAAAAACTGTTTTTT. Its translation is CASTRGQGWEKLFF.

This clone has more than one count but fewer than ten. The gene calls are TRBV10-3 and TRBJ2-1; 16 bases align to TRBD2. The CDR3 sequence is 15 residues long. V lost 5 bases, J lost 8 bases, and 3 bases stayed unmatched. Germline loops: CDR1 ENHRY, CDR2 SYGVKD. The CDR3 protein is CAISPGLAGGYEQFF. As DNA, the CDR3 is TGTGCCATCAGTCCGGGACTAGCGGGAGGGTATGAGCAGTTCTTC.

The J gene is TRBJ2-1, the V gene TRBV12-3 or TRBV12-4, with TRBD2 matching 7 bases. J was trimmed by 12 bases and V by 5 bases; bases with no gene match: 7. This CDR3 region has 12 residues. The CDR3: CASSPLAGAQFF. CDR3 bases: TGTGCCAGCAGTCCACTCGCGGGAGCGCAGTTCTTC.

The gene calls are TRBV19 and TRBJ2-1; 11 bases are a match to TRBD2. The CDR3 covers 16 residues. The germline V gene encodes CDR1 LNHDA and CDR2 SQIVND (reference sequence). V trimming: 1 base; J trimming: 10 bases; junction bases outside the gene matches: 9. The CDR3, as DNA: TGTGCCAGTAGTATAGGTGTGCTAGCGGGAGGATGGGAGCAGTTCTTC. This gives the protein CASSIGVLAGGWEQFF. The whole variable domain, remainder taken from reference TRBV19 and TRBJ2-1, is DGGITQSPKYLFRKEGQNVTLSCEQNLNHDAMYWYRQDPGQGLRLIYYSQIVNDFQKGDIAEGYSVSREKKESFPLTVTSAQKNPTAFYLCASSIGVLAGGWEQFFGPGTRLTVL.

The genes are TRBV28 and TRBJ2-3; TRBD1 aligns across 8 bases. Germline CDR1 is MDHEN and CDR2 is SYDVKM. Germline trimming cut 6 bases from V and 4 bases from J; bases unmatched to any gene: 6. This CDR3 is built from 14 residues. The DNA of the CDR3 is TGTGCCAGCAGCCAGGGACAGGCCCCAGATACGCAGTATTTT. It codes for CASSQGQAPDTQYF.

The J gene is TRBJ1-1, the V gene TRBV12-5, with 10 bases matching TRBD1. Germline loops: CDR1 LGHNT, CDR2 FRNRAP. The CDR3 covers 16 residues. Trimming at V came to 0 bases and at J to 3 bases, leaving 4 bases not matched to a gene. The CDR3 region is CASGLVVTGGYTEAFF. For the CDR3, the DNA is TGTGCTAGTGGTTTGGTCGTGACAGGGGGCTACACTGAAGCTTTCTTT.

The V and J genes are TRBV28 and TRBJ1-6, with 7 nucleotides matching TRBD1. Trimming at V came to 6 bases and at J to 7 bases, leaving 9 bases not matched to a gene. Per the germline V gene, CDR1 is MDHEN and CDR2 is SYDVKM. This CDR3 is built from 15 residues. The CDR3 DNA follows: TGTGCCAGCAGGCCGACCGGGACAGCCAATTCACCCCTCCACTTT. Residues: CASRPTGTANSPLHF.

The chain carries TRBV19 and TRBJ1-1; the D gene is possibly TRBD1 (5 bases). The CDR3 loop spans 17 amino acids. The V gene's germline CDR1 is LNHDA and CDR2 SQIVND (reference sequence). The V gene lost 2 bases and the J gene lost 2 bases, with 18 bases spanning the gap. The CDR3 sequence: CASSISAGGWSNTEAFF. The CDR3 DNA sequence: TGTGCCAGTAGTATATCCGCGGGGGGATGGTCCAACACTGAAGCTTTCTTT.

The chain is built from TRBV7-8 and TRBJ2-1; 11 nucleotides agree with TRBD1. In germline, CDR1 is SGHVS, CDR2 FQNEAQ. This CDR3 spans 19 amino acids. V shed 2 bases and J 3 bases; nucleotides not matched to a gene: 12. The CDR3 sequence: CASSLFPPGGTGGYNEQFF. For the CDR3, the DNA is TGTGCCAGCAGCTTATTTCCACCAGGGGGGACAGGGGGCTACAATGAGCAGTTCTTC.

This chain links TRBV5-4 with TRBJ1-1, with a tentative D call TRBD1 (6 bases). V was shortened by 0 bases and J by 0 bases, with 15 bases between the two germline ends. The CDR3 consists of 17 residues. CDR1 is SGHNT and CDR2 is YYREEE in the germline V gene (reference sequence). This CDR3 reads CASSLGDNYRMNTEAFF. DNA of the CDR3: TGTGCCAGCAGCTTGGGGGACAACTACCGAATGAACACTGAAGCTTTCTTT.

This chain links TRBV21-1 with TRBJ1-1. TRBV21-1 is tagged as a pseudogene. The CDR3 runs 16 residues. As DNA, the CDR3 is TGTGCCAGCAGCAAAGGAATGGTGGAGGGCTGCACTGAAGCTTTCTTT. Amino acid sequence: CASSKGMVEGCTEAFF.

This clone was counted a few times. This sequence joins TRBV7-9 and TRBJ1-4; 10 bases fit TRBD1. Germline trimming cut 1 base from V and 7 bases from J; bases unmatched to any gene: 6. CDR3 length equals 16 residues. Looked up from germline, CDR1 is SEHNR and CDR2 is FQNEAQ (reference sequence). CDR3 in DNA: TGTGCCAGCAGCTTAGATGGGACAGGGGTTGGTGAAAAACTGTTTTTT. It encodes CASSLDGTGVGEKLFF. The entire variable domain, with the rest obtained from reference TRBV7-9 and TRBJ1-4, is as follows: DTGVSQNPRHKITKRGQNVTFRCDPISEHNRLYWYRQTLGQGPEFLTYFQNEAQLEKSRLLSDRFSAERPKGSFSTLEIQRTEQGDSAMYLCASSLDGTGVGEKLFFGSGTQLSVL.

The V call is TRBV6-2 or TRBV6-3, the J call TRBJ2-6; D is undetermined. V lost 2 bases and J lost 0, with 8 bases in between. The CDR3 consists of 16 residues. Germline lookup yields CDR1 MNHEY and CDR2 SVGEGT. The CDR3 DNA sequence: TGTGCCAGCAGTTACGGGCCACTCTCTGGGGCCAACGTCCTGACTTTC. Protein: CASSYGPLSGANVLTF.